The clone carrying this T cell receptor (beta chain) appeared a single time. The source of the sample is a study of T cell changes during pregnancy in multiple sclerosis. Trimming removed 9 bases at V and 2 bases at J, with 19 bases between. Germline V gene lookup returns CDR1 MNHEY and CDR2 SMNVEV (reference sequence). The CDR3 extends over 15 amino acids. Measured with immunoSEQ multiplex PCR; TCRdb has only the in-frame clones, and not every one. This sample has 70,000 or so clones; approximately 92% occur once, and the top ten carry about 2%. This clonotype originated in a female donor in good health, enrolled as a control in a pregnancy study. This chain links TRBV27 with TRBJ2-5; a weak D match, TRBD2 (7 bases). This sample comprised peripheral blood, obtained in the third trimester of pregnancy. CDR3 protein: CARTREGGEQETQYF. Written as DNA, the CDR3 is TGTGCCAGGACTAGGGAAGGGGGGGAGCAAGAGACCCAGTACTTC.